This TCR beta chain emerged from a study of identical twins. The CDR3 is 16 residues long. Trimming stripped 4 bases from V and 0 bases from J, with 17 bases between. Per the germline V gene, CDR1 is SGHRS and CDR2 is YFSETQ. Template switching, a step in the protocol, added a universal primer site, and cDNA carried unique molecular identifiers. TCRdb re-derived calls from the 5' RACE reads in MiXCR, one entry per CDR3 protein. The sample holds 200,000 to 300,000 distinct CDR3 sequences, about 13% seen once. The same data also contributed to another study, on yellow fever vaccine responses in identical twins.

The sequence was obtained from a woman younger than 35 in good health. The sequencing input was memory (CD45RO+) T cells sorted from blood. V is TRBV5-1 and J is TRBJ2-7; D might be TRBD1 or TRBD2, each matching 6 bases. In DNA, the CDR3 is TGCGCCAGCAGCCCCAAATCGGGGGACATCTCCTACGAGCAGTACTTC. Protein product: CASSPKSGDISYEQYF.